This T cell receptor beta chain was identified during a study of shared clonotypes between healthy human individuals. Study findings and constraints: Clonotypes not shared had lower generation probabilities than those common to all four donors. Naive subsets typically showed greater estimated richness than memory subsets.

Samples underwent the assay at deep level. Original processing notes: Junction-only immunoSEQ data arrived without quality scores, meaning filtering differed. Libraries were prepared by immunoSEQ multiplex PCR; TCRdb keeps only in-frame clonotypes and omits some of them. Clonal size and the V and J genes are those of that table, whereas D and trimming came from the DNA. The sample lists 550,000 to 750,000 clones, 95% to 96% occurring once. CD45RO-negative, CCR7-selected cells formed the naive CD8 fraction, which excluded terminally differentiated effector memory CD45RA+ cells. Remarks on this clone: Its matching antigen is unknown.

The origin of this receptor is a woman aged 30 to 39 in good health. Sequenced input: naive CD8+ T cells sorted from blood.

The CDR3 nucleotides are TGCAGCGTTCTGACCCGGGACAGGGGCACGCAGTATTTT. Translating gives CSVLTRDRGTQYF. This chain links TRBV29-1 with TRBJ2-3; 10 nucleotides match TRBD1. Germline loops: CDR1 SQVTM, CDR2 ANQGSEA. V shed 5 bases, J shed 9 bases, and the junction held 8 bases outside the gene matches. CDR3 length equals 13 residues.